Shown below are 27 T cell receptor beta chains from a single sample sequenced in a study of CD8 T cells in ankylosing spondylitis. Study outcomes and limitations: Apparently characteristic of ankylosing spondylitis blood was a TCR beta motif (about 8 highly homologous variants).

Their cognate antigens are unknown. Each CDR3 protein gets one entry after TCRdb re-called the 5' RACE reads with MiXCR. The sample holds some 800,000 distinct CDR3 sequences, about 10% seen once. The sequenced sample consisted of blood, either unsorted or a sorted T cell fraction (not recorded which). The origin of the receptors is a male donor with ankylosing spondylitis.

This clonotype was seen ten or more times. The CDR3 bases are TGTGCCAGCAGCGTGGGCCCTCACTCCTACGAGCAGTACTTC. Its translation is CASSVGPHSYEQYF. The chain combines TRBV9 with TRBJ2-7; D is undetermined. Trimming took off 2 bases at V and 0 bases at J, with 9 bases between the two ends. The germline CDR1 and CDR2 sequences are SGDLS and YYNGEE. This CDR3 region has 14 residues.

This clonotype appeared a few times. The gene calls are TRBV20-1 and TRBJ1-5; no clear D. This CDR3 is 13 amino acids long. The V gene lost 2 bases and the J gene lost 7 bases, with 12 bases spanning the gap. Germline lookup yields CDR1 DFQATT and CDR2 SNEGSKA (reference sequence). DNA for the CDR3: TGCAGTGCTAGATCGTATCCTGGGCAGCCCCAGCATTTT. Translating gives CSARSYPGQPQHF.

This clonotype has at least ten counts. In nucleotides, the CDR3 is TGCAGTGCTAGAGCCTCCAATCAGCCCCAGCATTTT. It encodes CSARASNQPQHF. This chain joins TRBV20-1 and TRBJ1-5; D not certain. The CDR3 is 12 residues long. The germline V gene encodes CDR1 DFQATT and CDR2 SNEGSKA (reference sequence). The V end was cut by 1 base, the J end by 3 bases, with 4 bases between.

In this sample, this clonotype turned up a few times. V usage is TRBV5-1 and J usage is TRBJ1-4; no clear D. V was trimmed by 0 bases and J by 3 bases, leaving 9 bases between them. The CDR3 contains 15 residues. The V gene's germline CDR1 is SGHRS and CDR2 YFSETQ. Here the CDR3 DNA reads TGCGCCAGCAGCTTGGATGGCGGACCTAATGAAAAACTGTTTTTT. Its protein product is CASSLDGGPNEKLFF.

This clonotype was counted a few times. The chain links TRBV5-4 to TRBJ2-2; perhaps TRBD1 as D (6 bases). CDR1 is SGHNT, CDR2 YYREEE, per germline (reference sequence). The V and J ends lost 4 bases and 8 bases respectively, with 9 bases between them. The CDR3 sequence is 12 residues long. CDR3 in amino acids: CASSQTGGELFF. The CDR3 DNA sequence: TGTGCCAGCAGCCAAACAGGGGGGGAGCTGTTTTTT. Filled out from reference TRBV5-4 and TRBJ2-2, the complete variable domain reads ETGVTQSPTHLIKTRGQQVTLRCSSQSGHNTVSWYQQALGQGPQFIFQYYREEENGRGNFPPRFSGLQFPNYSSELNVNALELDDSALYLCASSQTGGELFFGEGSRLTVL.

This clonotype occurred many times. This chain connects TRBV20-1 to TRBJ2-2, with no clear D. Trimming stripped 3 bases from V and 2 bases from J, with 7 bases between. CDR1 and CDR2 from the germline V gene are DFQATT and SNEGSKA (reference sequence). This CDR3 has 13 residues. Written as DNA, the CDR3 is TGCAGTGCTAGTCCCAAAAACACCGGGGAGCTGTTTTTT. Translating gives CSASPKNTGELFF.

This clonotype showed up just a few times. The V and J genes are TRBV20-1 and TRBJ2-7; TRBD1 matches at 7 bases. Germline V gene lookup returns CDR1 DFQATT and CDR2 SNEGSKA (reference sequence). V lost 3 bases, J lost 0 bases, and 5 bases stayed unmatched. CDR3 size: 14 residues. In nucleotides, the CDR3 is TGCAGTGCTAGTCAGGGGACAGTCTCCTACGAGCAGTACTTC. It specifies CSASQGTVSYEQYF.

This clonotype occurred many times. J is TRBJ1-1 and V is TRBV12-3 or TRBV12-4; D is possibly TRBD1 (6 bases). This CDR3 region has 14 residues. With 3 bases removed from V and 3 bases from J, the gap between germline ends came to 11 bases. In nucleotides, the CDR3 is TGTGCCAGCAGTTTCCGGGACACCGACACTGAAGCTTTCTTT. This gives the protein CASSFRDTDTEAFF.

This chain uses TRBV7-6 with TRBJ2-2; unclear D gene. The ends were cut back, 5 bases at V and 6 bases at J, with 10 bases in the middle. From germline, CDR1 is SGHVS and CDR2 FNYEAQ. CDR3 length: 13 amino acids. CDR3 bases: TGTGCCAGCAGCCCAGTTCGGGCCGGGGAGCTGTTTTTT. As protein: CASSPVRAGELFF.

This clonotype was seen ten or more times. This chain links TRBV24-1 with TRBJ1-5; possibly TRBD1 for D (5 bases). Trimming cost V 3 bases and J 3 bases, with 11 bases left between them. This CDR3 has 15 residues. Germline lookup yields CDR1 KGHDR and CDR2 SFDVKD. Here the CDR3 DNA reads TGTGCCACCAGTGATGGTCAGGGACTCAATCAGCCCCAGCATTTT. Protein product: CATSDGQGLNQPQHF.

This clonotype was counted between two and nine times. The chain carries TRBV5-1 and TRBJ1-1; no clear D. Germline loops: CDR1 SGHRS, CDR2 YFSETQ. V was trimmed by 2 bases and J by 1 base, leaving 9 bases between them. The CDR3 spans 14 residues. CDR3 region: CASSFRLRNTEAFF. The CDR3, as DNA: TGCGCCAGCAGCTTCCGACTCAGGAACACTGAAGCTTTCTTT.

This clonotype was recorded a few times. This chain links TRBV9 with TRBJ2-7; perhaps TRBD1 as D (6 bases). The germline V gene encodes CDR1 SGDLS and CDR2 YYNGEE. CDR3 length equals 15 residues. The V end was cut by 0 bases, the J end by 7 bases, with 17 bases between. The CDR3: CASSVGQARGNEQYF. The DNA for the CDR3 is TGTGCCAGCAGCGTAGGACAGGCCCGGGGAAATGAGCAGTACTTC.

In its sample, this clonotype was seen a few times. The gene calls are TRBV7-2 and TRBJ2-5; possibly TRBD1 for D (6 bases). CDR1 is SGHTA and CDR2 is FQGNSA in the germline V gene. The CDR3 runs 13 residues. The V end lost 8 bases, the J end lost 0 bases, and 10 bases lay between the germline ends. The CDR3 is CASGGQYQETQYF. In DNA form, the CDR3 reads TGTGCCAGCGGTGGACAGTACCAAGAGACCCAGTACTTC.

Many counts were recorded for this clonotype. The rearrangement uses TRBV6-5 and TRBJ2-1; D not resolved. V was shortened by 6 bases and J by 2 bases, with 5 bases between the two germline ends. There are 12 residues in the CDR3. Germline V gene sequence: CDR1 MNHEY, CDR2 SVGAGI. CDR3 sequence (DNA): TGTGCCAGCAGGAGAACCTACAATGAGCAGTTCTTC. Translating gives CASRRTYNEQFF.

This clonotype was recorded a few times. The chain combines TRBV20-1 with TRBJ2-3; D unresolved. Between the trimmed V and J ends, which lost 3 bases and 4 bases, there was a span of 17 bases. Germline V gives CDR1 DFQATT, CDR2 SNEGSKA (reference sequence). The CDR3 runs to 15 residues. CDR3 nucleotide sequence: TGCAGTGCTAGTGCCAGCGCTCAGCTACCAGATACGCAGTATTTT. Residues: CSASASAQLPDTQYF.

There are many counts of this clonotype. This chain joins TRBV29-1 and TRBJ1-2; D perhaps matches TRBD1 (6 bases). Germline V gene sequence: CDR1 SQVTM, CDR2 ANQGSEA. V lost 6 bases, J lost 2 bases, and 13 bases lay in between. The CDR3 has 13 residues. The CDR3 DNA is TGCAGCGTGGACGGGGGCGGAAACTATGGCTACACCTTC. It encodes CSVDGGGNYGYTF.

This clonotype has only a few counts. The V call is TRBV20-1, the J call TRBJ2-3; 7 bases fit TRBD2. Germline trimming cut 4 bases from V and 5 bases from J; bases unmatched to any gene: 9. Germline V gene data show CDR1 as DFQATT and CDR2 as SNEGSKA (reference sequence). The CDR3 has 14 amino acids. For the CDR3, the DNA is TGCAGTGCTAATTCGGGCGGGAGAGGAGATACGCAGTATTTT. Its protein is CSANSGGRGDTQYF.

The V and J genes are TRBV20-1 and TRBJ2-3, with TRBD2 matching over 11 bases. In germline, CDR1 is DFQATT, CDR2 SNEGSKA (reference sequence). The CDR3 contains 18 residues. The ends lost 3 bases at V and 0 bases at J; junction bases unmatched: 11. This CDR3 reads CSARRVAGGPASTDTQYF. The CDR3 DNA sequence: TGCAGTGCTAGGAGGGTAGCGGGAGGGCCAGCGAGCACAGATACGCAGTATTTT.

The chain joins TRBV20-1 to TRBJ2-1; D gene uncertain. Germline CDR1 DFQATT, CDR2 SNEGSKA (reference sequence). Trimming removed 0 bases at V and 10 bases at J, with 13 bases between. This CDR3 has 13 residues. For the CDR3, the DNA is TGCAGTGCTAGAGATTGGGTGAGTGAGGAGCAGTTCTTC. It codes for CSARDWVSEEQFF.

This clonotype was counted only a few times. This chain links TRBV6-1 with TRBJ2-7, with 8 bases fitting TRBD2. The germline V gene has CDR1 MNHNS and CDR2 SASEGT. Trimming cost V 5 bases and J 0 bases; bases outside gene matches: 6. This CDR3 spans 15 amino acids. The CDR3 loop reads CASSKLAVASYEQYF. CDR3 DNA sequence: TGTGCCAGCAGTAAACTAGCGGTAGCCTCCTACGAGCAGTACTTC.

The sample holds a few counts of this clonotype. This chain links TRBV12-3 or TRBV12-4 with TRBJ2-7, with D unresolved. V was trimmed by 3 bases and J by 9 bases, leaving 15 bases between them. This CDR3 is 13 amino acids long. The DNA for the CDR3 is TGTGCCAGCAGTTTCCATTCCTCCGCAGGGCAGTACTTC. Protein product: CASSFHSSAGQYF.

This clonotype has just a few counts. The V call is TRBV18, the J call TRBJ2-1; tentative D call: TRBD2 (5 bases). V was cut by 7 bases and J by 0 bases, with 10 bases left in between. CDR3 length: 14 residues. Germline V gene lookup returns CDR1 KGHSH and CDR2 LQKENI. CDR3 sequence: CASFGLSSYNEQFF. The DNA of the CDR3 is TGTGCCAGCTTTGGACTGAGCTCCTACAATGAGCAGTTCTTC.

The V and J genes are TRBV11-2 and TRBJ2-1; no definite D call. The J call is in doubt because the DNA end fits TRBJ2-7 better. Germline CDR1 SGHAT, CDR2 FQNNGV. The CDR3 runs 14 residues. The CDR3 DNA reads as TGTGCCAGCAGCTTAGACAGGTCGTGGGGCGAGCAGTACTTC. Amino acid sequence: CASSLDRSWGEQYF.

This clonotype was seen more than once but under ten times. This chain links TRBV10-3 with TRBJ1-6; 7 nucleotides align to TRBD1. Trimming cost V 4 bases and J 8 bases; bases outside gene matches: 8. CDR1 ENHRY and CDR2 SYGVKD come from the germline V gene. The CDR3 has 15 residues. The CDR3 coding sequence is TGTGCCATCAGTGGCCGACAGGGCTGGGATTCACCCCTCCACTTT. As protein: CAISGRQGWDSPLHF.

The chain is built from TRBV4-1 and TRBJ2-3; tentatively, D is TRBD1 or TRBD2 (5 bases each). Germline CDR1 reads MGHRA; CDR2 reads YSYEKL. The CDR3 covers 17 residues. Between the trimmed V and J ends, which lost 1 base and 6 bases, there was a span of 20 bases. CDR3 sequence reads: CASSQGPGREKADTQYF. DNA for the CDR3: TGCGCCAGCAGCCAAGGTCCCGGCAGGGAGAAAGCTGATACGCAGTATTTT.

This clonotype was counted only a few times. CDR3 loop: CASSYSLGGAEKLFF. The CDR3 DNA is TGTGCCAGCAGTTACTCCCTCGGGGGGGCCGAAAAACTGTTTTTT. The chain carries TRBV6-5 and TRBJ1-4; D possibly corresponds to TRBD1 (6 bases). The CDR3 extends over 15 amino acids. Germline CDR1 reads MNHEY; CDR2 reads SVGAGI. V dropped 0 bases and J dropped 8 bases, with 13 bases sitting between them.

The CDR3 coding sequence is TGCAGTGCTGAGGGCGGGCACCGCACAGATACGCAGTATTTT. Protein: CSAEGGHRTDTQYF. The genes are TRBV20-1 and TRBJ2-3; TRBD2 is a possible D gene (5 bases). This CDR3 has 14 amino acids. V lost 5 bases and J 1 base, leaving 13 bases between the germline ends. Germline lookup yields CDR1 DFQATT and CDR2 SNEGSKA (reference sequence).